Listed here are 29 T cell receptor beta chains from one sample, sequenced in a study of tumor-infiltrating lymphocytes in primary liver carcinoma. Co-extraction yielded RNA and DNA from around 20-30 mg of unsorted bulk tissue. The input was about 500 ng total RNA; TCR beta cDNA was made from it with a constant-region primer. ARM-PCR, slightly modified, supplied the TCR beta libraries through three nested multiplex PCR rounds. The study ran its first two PCR rounds for nine to ten cycles each, using TRBV1-TRBV30 forward primers and a C-beta reverse primer. One entry per CDR3 protein results from TCRdb running MiXCR on the multiplex PCR reads. The sample gives about 190,000 distinct CDR3 sequences, over 80% of which show up once; around a sixth is in the top ten. Sequenced material: tumor tissue from primary liver carcinoma. These receptors all stem from a man aged 35-49 years with primary liver carcinoma and hepatitis B virus infection.

With respect to this clonotype: At one end, the junction sequence differs from germline, possibly due to a read error. The chain couples TRBV6-2 or TRBV6-3 to TRBJ2-1; D remains ambiguous. This CDR3 is 12 amino acids long. Germline V CDR1 and CDR2: MNHEY, SVGEGT. CDR3 DNA: TGTGCCTGCAGTTACTCTCTACGTGAGCAGTCCTTC. Residues: CACSYSLREQSF.

On this clonotype itself: In this CDR3 the conserved last residue, phenylalanine or tryptophan, is missing, so a read error is likely. The CDR3 coding sequence is TGTGTCAGCAGAGGGGACAAGACGTATGGCTACACCTTG. Translation: CVSRGDKTYGYTL. The genes are TRBV6-5 and TRBJ1-2; D may be TRBD1 (6 bases). The CDR3 sequence is 13 residues long. The germline CDR1 and CDR2 sequences are MNHEY and SVGAGI.

This clonotype was observed at least ten times. The chain is built from TRBV28 and TRBJ1-1; D may be TRBD1 (5 bases). V lost 6 bases, J lost 11 bases, and 19 bases lay in between. Looked up from germline, CDR1 is MDHEN and CDR2 is SYDVKM. CDR3 length: 13 amino acids. The CDR3 region is CASSSRQMGGAFF. CDR3 DNA sequence: TGTGCCAGCAGCAGTCGACAGATGGGCGGCGCTTTCTTT.

Of note for this clonotype: One base away lies a much larger clone, so this may be a sequencing read error. The chain combines TRBV28 with TRBJ1-5; D is undetermined. CDR3 length: 14 residues. V was pared by 4 bases and J by 4 bases, with 11 bases between. Looked up from germline, CDR1 is MDHEN and CDR2 is SYDVKM. In DNA form, the CDR3 reads TGTGCCAGCAGTTCCCCGGCCAGGAATCAGCCCCAGCATTTT. The encoded protein is CASSSPARNQPQHF.

As to this clonotype: The junction and the germline gene differ at one end; a read error may be behind it. The chain has TRBV11-2 and TRBJ1-2, with D possibly being TRBD1 (5 bases). The CDR3 length is 15 residues. Germline-derived CDR1 and CDR2 are SGHAT and FQNNGV. CDR3 sequence (DNA): TGTGCCAGCATCACATCGGCAGGGTTGATCCCTGGCTACATCTTC. This encodes CASITSAGLIPGYIF.

As for this clonotype: At one end, the junction sequence differs from germline, possibly due to a read error. The rearrangement links TRBV5-4 to TRBJ2-5; 7 nucleotides match TRBD1. Germline V lookup: CDR1 SGHNT, CDR2 YYREEE (reference sequence). The CDR3 contains 14 residues. The CDR3: CVSSLAGGQETQYF. DNA of the CDR3: TGTGTCAGCAGCTTGGCAGGGGGCCAAGAGACCCAGTACTTC.

The chain uses TRBV6-2 or TRBV6-3 and TRBJ2-1; the D gene could be TRBD1 or TRBD2 (6 bases each). CDR1 and CDR2 (germline): MNHEY, SVGEGT. V was shortened by 8 bases and J by 10 bases, with 24 bases between the two germline ends. The CDR3 is made up of 15 amino acids. The CDR3 DNA sequence: TGTGCCAGCCTAATATTCCTAGGGGGAGGACGGGAGCAGTTCTTC. The encoded protein is CASLIFLGGGREQFF.

As to this clonotype: A junction boundary mismatches the germline segment, possibly from a read error. The chain carries TRBV29-1 and TRBJ1-5, with D unresolved. This CDR3 region has 13 residues. The germline V gene encodes CDR1 SQVTM and CDR2 ANQGSEA. CDR3 in amino acids: CSVVGRNNQPHHF. The CDR3 region has the DNA TGCAGCGTTGTCGGACGGAACAATCAGCCCCATCATTTT.

CDR3 in amino acids: CASSQSRKQPQHF. The CDR3 bases are TGCGCCAGCAGCCAGTCCAGGAAGCAACCTCAGCATTTT. The chain is built from TRBV4-3 and TRBJ1-5; D is ambiguous. This CDR3 spans 13 amino acids. CDR1 and CDR2 from the germline V gene are LGHNA and YSLEER. V was shortened by 3 bases and J by 13 bases, with 16 bases between the two germline ends.

V and J are TRBV7-9 and TRBJ2-7; 10 bases fit TRBD1. The CDR3 extends over 14 amino acids. The germline CDR1 and CDR2 sequences are SEHNR and FQNEAQ (reference sequence). The CDR3 region has the DNA TGTGTCAGAAGCCCGGGGACAGGGGCCCACGAGCAGTACTTC. It translates to CVRSPGTGAHEQYF. Full variable domain (outside the CDR3, taken from reference TRBV7-9 and TRBJ2-7): DTGVSQNPRHKITKRGQNVTFRCDPISEHNRLYWYRQTLGQGPEFLTYFQNEAQLEKSRLLSDRFSAERPKGSFSTLEIQRTEQGDSAMYLCVRSPGTGAHEQYFGPGTRLTVT.

In regard to this clonotype: The CDR3 carries no conserved terminal phenylalanine or tryptophan, so it likely arises from a read error. J is TRBJ2-3 and V is TRBV5-4, with D uncertain. V dropped 4 bases and J dropped 1 base, with 10 bases sitting between them. Per germline, CDR1 SGHNT and CDR2 YYREEE (reference sequence). The CDR3 contains 14 residues. DNA for the CDR3: TGTGCCAGCAGCGAGAAGGGCGGCACAGATACGCAGTATATT. It translates to CASSEKGGTDTQYI.

A remark on this clonotype: This CDR3 is missing its conserved last phenylalanine or tryptophan, likely due to a read error. The chain is built from TRBV6-4 and TRBJ2-1, with D tentatively TRBD2 (6 bases). This CDR3 region has 15 residues. V was shortened by 3 bases and J by 0 bases, with 9 bases between the two germline ends. Germline V gene data show CDR1 as MRHNA and CDR2 as SNTAGT. For the CDR3, the DNA is TGTGCCAGCAGTGAGACTAGAAGCTCCTACAATGAGCAGTTCATC. The encoded protein is CASSETRSSYNEQFI.

The V call is TRBV6-5, the J call TRBJ2-3; 12 bases fit TRBD2. The junction had 16 bases not matched to a gene; V was cut back by 7 bases and J by 14 bases. This CDR3 region has 15 residues. Germline lookup yields CDR1 MNHEY and CDR2 SVGAGI. The CDR3 sequence: CASKPGLAGTDTLYF. In DNA form, the CDR3 reads TGTGCCAGCAAGCCAGGACTAGCGGGAACAGATACGTTGTATTTT.

The table lists this clonotype with a count of one. CDR3 residues: CVSSLHRGNQETQYF. In DNA, the CDR3 is TGTGTCAGTAGTCTCCATAGGGGGAACCAAGAGACCCAGTACTTC. V gene TRBV28 combines with J gene TRBJ2-5; maybe TRBD1 (6 bases). This CDR3 has 15 residues. Germline loops: CDR1 MDHEN, CDR2 SYDVKM.

This clonotype has only a few counts. A much more abundant neighbour one base away suggests this may be a read error. V usage is TRBV10-3 and J usage is TRBJ2-7, with a possible D match to TRBD1 (6 bases). V was trimmed by 5 bases and J by 6 bases, leaving 14 bases between them. The CDR3 has 13 amino acids. The germline CDR1 and CDR2 sequences are ENHRY and SYGVKD. This CDR3 is CAISKKQGTEQYF. The CDR3 DNA reads as TGTGCCATCAGTAAGAAACAGGGAACCGAGCAGTACTTC.

With respect to this clonotype: As the CDR3 is not closed by the conserved phenylalanine or tryptophan, this likely results from a read error. This chain uses TRBV6-5 with TRBJ1-4, with unresolved D. The germline CDR1 and CDR2 sequences are MNHEY and SVGAGI. The CDR3 consists of 15 residues. In nucleotides, the CDR3 is TGTGCTAGCAGTAACGGTGGGGCAACTAATGAAAAACTGTTTATT. Protein sequence: CASSNGGATNEKLFI.

With regard to this clonotype: The junction shows a germline mismatch at one end, possibly a read error. J is TRBJ1-2 and V is TRBV10-2; a possible D gene is TRBD1 (5 bases). Germline V lookup: CDR1 WSHSY, CDR2 SAAADI. The CDR3 has 14 residues. The CDR3 loop reads CGSSDQGAKYGYTF. The CDR3 DNA reads as TGCGGCAGCAGTGATCAAGGGGCAAAGTATGGCTACACCTTC.

Of note for this clonotype: Likely a read error: the CDR3 ends without its conserved phenylalanine or tryptophan. The chain combines TRBV6-6 with TRBJ2-7; the match to TRBD1 covers 12 bases. The V gene's germline CDR1 is MNHNY and CDR2 SVGAGI (reference sequence). The CDR3 runs to 16 residues. J lost 7 bases, V lost 4 bases, and 11 bases had no gene match. The CDR3 region is CASSSTLGQGAREQYL. The CDR3 DNA is TGTGCCAGCAGTTCTACCCTGGGACAGGGGGCGCGTGAGCAGTACCTC.

For this clonotype: Given the absence of the conserved phenylalanine or tryptophan at the CDR3 end, a read error is likely. This sequence joins TRBV2 and TRBJ2-1, with D possibly matching TRBD2 (6 bases). In germline, CDR1 is SNHLY, CDR2 FYNNEI. CDR3 length: 16 residues. CDR3 amino acids: CANSEAGGLPYNEQFS. The CDR3 bases are TGTGCCAACAGTGAAGCGGGCGGGTTGCCCTACAATGAGCAGTTCTCC.

Comments on this clonotype: One junction end disagrees with the germline gene, perhaps due to a read error. The chain recombines TRBV14 with TRBJ2-1; 12 bases are a match to TRBD2. Germline CDR1 SGHDN, CDR2 FVKESK. CDR3 length equals 15 residues. The CDR3 bases are TGTGCCAGCAGCCTATGGACTAGCGGGAACAATGAGCAATTCTTC. As protein: CASSLWTSGNNEQFF.

On this clonotype: At one boundary the junction diverges from the germline segment, which might be a read error. The rearrangement links TRBV6-5 to TRBJ2-1; tentative D call: TRBD1 (6 bases). The CDR3 length is 15 residues. Germline CDR1 reads MNHEY; CDR2 reads SVGAGI. The DNA for the CDR3 is TGTGCCAGCGGCGACCCAGGGGCCGCCTACAATGTGCAGTTCTTC. It codes for CASGDPGAAYNVQFF.

Concerning this clonotype itself: Mismatch with germline at one junction end may stem from a read error. V and J are TRBV4-3 and TRBJ1-2; a weak D match, TRBD1 (5 bases). Germline assignment: CDR1 LGHNA and CDR2 YSLEER. The CDR3 is 14 amino acids. The CDR3 sequence: CANSQDWPGPGYTF. CDR3 coding DNA: TGCGCCAACAGCCAAGACTGGCCGGGGCCTGGCTATACCTTC.

Of note for this clonotype: One junction end disagrees with the germline gene, perhaps due to a read error. This sequence joins TRBV11-2 and TRBJ2-1; TRBD2 aligns across 7 bases. This CDR3 has 15 residues. Germline V lookup: CDR1 SGHAT, CDR2 FQNNGV. CDR3 sequence: CASKIGGSSYSEQFF. In DNA form, the CDR3 reads TGTGCCAGCAAAATCGGCGGGAGCTCCTATAGTGAGCAGTTTTTC.

Points on this clonotype: This likely comes from a read error, as the CDR3 has no conserved phenylalanine or tryptophan at its end. The chain links TRBV6-5 to TRBJ1-4; D is unclear. The CDR3 sequence is 14 residues long. CDR1 is MNHEY, CDR2 SVGAGI, per germline. Written as DNA, the CDR3 is TGTACCTGCAGAATGATTGCAACTAATGAAAAACTGTTTTGT. Its translation: CTCRMIATNEKLFC.

As to this clonotype: At one of its ends the junction is not consistent with the germline gene, which may arise from a read error. The J gene is TRBJ2-7, the V gene TRBV7-8, with D possibly TRBD1 on 6 matching bases. This CDR3 is built from 14 residues. Germline V gene lookup returns CDR1 SGHVS and CDR2 FQNEAQ. The CDR3 DNA is TGTGCCAGCAACTTCCGGGACACCTCCTACGAGCAGTATTTC. Amino acids: CASNFRDTSYEQYF.

Points on this clonotype: A junction end diverges from the germline sequence, so it may reflect a read error. The gene calls are TRBV7-9 and TRBJ2-7; 9 positions match TRBD1. The CDR3 spans 16 residues. The germline CDR1 and CDR2 sequences are SEHNR and FQNEAQ (reference sequence). The CDR3 protein is CVSNPWGTGTTYEQYF. The CDR3 DNA reads TGTGTCAGCAACCCATGGGGGACAGGGACTACCTACGAGCAGTACTTC.

This clonotype was counted once. One end of the junction varies from germline; a read error may be responsible. The V gene is TRBV11-1, the J gene TRBJ2-1; the D gene is possibly TRBD2 (5 bases). The CDR3 has 17 amino acids. The germline V gene encodes CDR1 SGHAT and CDR2 FQDESV (reference sequence). Here the CDR3 DNA reads TGTGTCAGCAGTTCAAACGGGATGAGCAGGTTGTTTAATAAGCAGTTCTTC. Translation: CVSSSNGMSRLFNKQFF.

Regarding this clonotype: The conserved closing phenylalanine or tryptophan is absent in this CDR3, likely reflecting a read error. The chain couples TRBV29-1 to TRBJ2-1; 7 bases match TRBD1. There are 11 residues in the CDR3. Looked up from germline, CDR1 is SQVTM and CDR2 is ANQGSEA. The CDR3 DNA is TGCAGTGTTGGACAGGCCAATGAGCAGTTCTAC. Encoded protein: CSVGQANEQFY.

Comment on this clonotype: The CDR3 does not end in the conserved phenylalanine or tryptophan, so this is likely a read error. V gene TRBV29-1 combines with J gene TRBJ2-1, with D unresolved. The CDR3 sequence is 12 residues long. Germline V gene sequence: CDR1 SQVTM, CDR2 ANQGSEA. The CDR3 loop is CSVDSRNHEQFY. CDR3 nucleotide sequence: TGCAGTGTAGATTCAAGAAACCATGAGCAGTTCTAC.